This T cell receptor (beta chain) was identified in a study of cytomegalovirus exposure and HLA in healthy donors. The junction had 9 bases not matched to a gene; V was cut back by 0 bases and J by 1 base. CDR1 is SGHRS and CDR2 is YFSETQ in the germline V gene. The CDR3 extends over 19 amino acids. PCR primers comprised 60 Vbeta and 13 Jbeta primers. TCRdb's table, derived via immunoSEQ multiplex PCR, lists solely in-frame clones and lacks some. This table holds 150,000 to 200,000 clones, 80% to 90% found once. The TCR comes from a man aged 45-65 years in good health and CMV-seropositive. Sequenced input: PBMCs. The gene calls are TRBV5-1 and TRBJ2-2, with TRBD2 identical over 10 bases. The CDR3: CASSLGLAGVSRNTGELFF. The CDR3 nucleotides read TGCGCCAGCAGCTTGGGGCTAGCGGGAGTTTCTCGGAACACCGGGGAGCTGTTTTTT.